These 7 T cell receptor beta chains came from one sample sequenced in a study of blood T cell repertoires in COVID-19 (dated by TCRdb to the early 2020s). The library was generated by the immunoSEQ multiplex PCR assay. Entries here come from immuneACCESS through TCRdb and include only in-frame sequences with V and J called. Some clones fail to appear in such tables; in the studies checked, an unresolved V gene covers under half of the shortfall, and the cause of the remainder is unknown. The sample yields fewer than 300,000 clones; roughly nine tenths were counted once. Around 10% of the sample is taken by the ten largest. Material: peripheral blood. The receptors originated from a middle-aged man who had recovered from COVID-19.

This rearrangement joins TRBV25-1 to TRBJ1-2, with 8 positions matching TRBD1. CDR3 length: 12 amino acids. Trimming cost V 9 bases and J 4 bases; bases outside gene matches: 4. Germline values: CDR1 MGHDK, CDR2 SYGVNS. The CDR3, as DNA: TGTGCCAGTACAGGGGGGATCTATGGCTACACCTTC. Protein sequence: CASTGGIYGYTF.

This chain connects TRBV7-2 to TRBJ2-3, with TRBD2 matching 7 bases. Losses at the gene ends were 3 bases for V and 3 bases for J; bases not matched to a gene: 6. The CDR3 consists of 15 residues. Germline CDR1 is SGHTA and CDR2 is FQGNSA. The CDR3 spells CASSFRAGRTDTQYF. As DNA, the CDR3 is TGTGCCAGCAGCTTCCGAGCGGGAAGGACAGATACGCAGTATTTT.

The chain joins TRBV6-2 or TRBV6-3 to TRBJ2-6; 9 bases line up with TRBD1. In germline, CDR1 is MNHEY, CDR2 SVGEGT. This CDR3 is built from 18 residues. The V segment lost 4 bases and the J segment 12 bases; nucleotides outside the gene matches: 19. Written as DNA, the CDR3 is TGTGCCAGCAGTTTCAACCCTCTAGTAAGGGACAGGGTCAGCGTCCTGACTTTC. Its protein is CASSFNPLVRDRVSVLTF.

J is TRBJ2-1 and V is TRBV9; possible D gene TRBD2, 5 bases. Germline V lookup: CDR1 SGDLS, CDR2 YYNGEE. The germline V and J ends were trimmed by 0 bases and 8 bases, with 12 bases remaining between them. The CDR3 is 14 residues long. The chain's CDR3 is CASSVVGLGDEQFF. CDR3 nucleotides: TGTGCCAGCAGCGTAGTCGGACTCGGGGATGAGCAGTTCTTC.

The chain couples TRBV29-1 to TRBJ1-2, with a tentative D call TRBD1 (5 bases). The length of the CDR3 is 13 residues. The germline gives CDR1 SQVTM, CDR2 ANQGSEA. V was cut by 1 base and J by 4 bases, with 10 bases left in between. This CDR3 is CSVEGQYSYGYTF. The CDR3 DNA follows: TGCAGCGTTGAAGGACAGTATAGCTATGGCTACACCTTC. The whole variable domain, filled in from reference TRBV29-1 and TRBJ1-2, reads SAVISQKPSRDICQRGTSLTIQCQVDSQVTMMFWYRQQPGQSLTLIATANQGSEATYESGFVIDKFPISRPNLTFSTLTVSNMSPEDSSIYLCSVEGQYSYGYTFGSGTRLTVV.

This clone has just one count. V and J are TRBV11-3 and TRBJ2-5, with a weak D call TRBD2 (6 bases). The CDR3 covers 15 residues. CDR1 is SGHNT and CDR2 is YENEEA in the germline V gene. V gave up 1 base and J gave up 4 bases, with 13 bases separating them. CDR3 DNA sequence: TGTGCCAGCAGCTTAGCCCTGGGGGGATTAGAGACCCAGTACTTC. Protein product: CASSLALGGLETQYF. Based on the CDR3 plus reference TRBV11-3 and TRBJ2-5, the full variable domain is EAGVVQSPRYKIIEKKQPVAFWCNPISGHNTLYWYLQNLGQGPELLIRYENEEAVDDSQLPKDRFSAERLKGVDSTLKIQPAELGDSAVYLCASSLALGGLETQYFGPGTRLLVL.

This chain uses TRBV19 with TRBJ1-4, with D possibly being TRBD1 (6 bases). The germline V gene encodes CDR1 LNHDA and CDR2 SQIVND (reference sequence). This CDR3 spans 20 amino acids. V was trimmed by 4 bases and J by 4 bases, leaving 28 bases between them. The CDR3 DNA reads TGTGCCAGTAGTAAACAGGGTCCGCTGGTTTCGCGGTCCATTAATGAAAAACTGTTTTTT. It specifies CASSKQGPLVSRSINEKLFF.